This TCR beta chain was captured in a study of blood T cell repertoires in COVID-19. Study-wide context: Italy, Spain and the United States were the sources of the convalescent and acute COVID-19 samples. The cDNA or gDNA used as material had been derived from T cells, B-cell-depleted T cells, or PBMCs.

Sequencing was performed with immunoSEQ multiplex PCR; in TCRdb, only in-frame clones are kept and a portion is missing. Of roughly 200,000 clones in the sample, about 88% are singletons; the top ten hold roughly 6.2%. This CDR3 is 14 amino acids long. Germline CDR1 is SEHNR and CDR2 is FQNEAQ (reference sequence). Trimming cost V 5 bases and J 6 bases; bases outside gene matches: 7. The TCR was taken from a woman in her thirties or forties who had recovered from COVID-19. Sequencing was done on a sample of peripheral blood. V and J are TRBV7-9 and TRBJ1-1; 9 positions match TRBD1. In nucleotides, the CDR3 is TGTGCCAGCAGCCGTACAGGGGGCCGGGCTGAAGCTTTCTTT. The encoded protein is CASSRTGGRAEAFF.